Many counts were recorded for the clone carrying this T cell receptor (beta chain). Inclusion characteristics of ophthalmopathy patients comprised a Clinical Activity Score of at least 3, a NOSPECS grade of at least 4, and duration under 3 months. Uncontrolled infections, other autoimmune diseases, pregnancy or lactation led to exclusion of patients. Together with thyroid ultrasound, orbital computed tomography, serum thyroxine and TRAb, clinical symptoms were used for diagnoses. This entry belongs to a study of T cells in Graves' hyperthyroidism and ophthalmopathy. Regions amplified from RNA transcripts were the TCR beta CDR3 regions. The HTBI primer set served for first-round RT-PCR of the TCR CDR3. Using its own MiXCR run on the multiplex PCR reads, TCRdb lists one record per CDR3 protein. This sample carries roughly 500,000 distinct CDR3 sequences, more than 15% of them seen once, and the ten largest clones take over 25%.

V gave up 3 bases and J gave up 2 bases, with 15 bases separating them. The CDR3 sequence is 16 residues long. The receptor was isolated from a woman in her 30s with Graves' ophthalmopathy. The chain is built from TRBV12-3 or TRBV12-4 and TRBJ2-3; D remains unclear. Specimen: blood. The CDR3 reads CASSFVGRANTDTQYF. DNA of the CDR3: TGTGCCAGCAGTTTCGTAGGTCGAGCTAACACAGATACGCAGTATTTT.